This TCR beta chain was observed in a study of T cell responses to AZD1222 COVID-19 vaccine. Study background: Second-dose recipients at about 4 or about 12 weeks were treated as one pooled group. Study-level points and caveats: The sample set comprised mostly white British donors with more females, and clonal diversity was possibly underestimated. Following two doses of AZD1222, Spike-specific TCR breadth and depth rose. Baseline seropositives among AZD1222 recipients totaled only six or seven.

The CDR3 is made up of 16 amino acids. Trimming removed 6 bases from V and 6 bases from J; junction bases left unmatched: 8. The germline CDR1 and CDR2 sequences are MNHNY and SVGAGI (reference sequence). Of note for this clone: Its target is not known.

Produced via immunoSEQ multiplex PCR; TCRdb's table is partial and in-frame only. The sample lists 35,000 to 55,000 clones, 83% occurring once. This chain links TRBV6-6 with TRBJ2-2, with 12 nucleotides matching TRBD1. This clonotype was obtained from an adult in good health. Source: peripheral blood, taken on day 0 of AZD1222 vaccination. The CDR3 is CASRTPGTGGSGELFF. Here the CDR3 DNA reads TGTGCCAGCAGGACCCCCGGGACAGGGGGCTCCGGGGAGCTGTTTTTT.